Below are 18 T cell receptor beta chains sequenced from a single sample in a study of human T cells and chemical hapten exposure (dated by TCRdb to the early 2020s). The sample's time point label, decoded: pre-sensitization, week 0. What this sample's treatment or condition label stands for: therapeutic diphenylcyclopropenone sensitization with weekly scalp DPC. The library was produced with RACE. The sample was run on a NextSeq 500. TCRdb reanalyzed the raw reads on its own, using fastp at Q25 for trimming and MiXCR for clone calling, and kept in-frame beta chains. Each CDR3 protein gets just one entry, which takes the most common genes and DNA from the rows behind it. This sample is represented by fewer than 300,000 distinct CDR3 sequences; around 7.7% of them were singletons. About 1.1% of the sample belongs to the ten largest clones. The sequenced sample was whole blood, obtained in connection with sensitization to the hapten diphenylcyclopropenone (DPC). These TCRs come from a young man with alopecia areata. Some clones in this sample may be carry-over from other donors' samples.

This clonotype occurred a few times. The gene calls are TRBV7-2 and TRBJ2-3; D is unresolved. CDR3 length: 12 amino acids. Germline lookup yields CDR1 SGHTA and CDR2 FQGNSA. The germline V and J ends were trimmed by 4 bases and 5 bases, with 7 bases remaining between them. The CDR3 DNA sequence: TGTGCCAGCAGCTCCCCACGAGATACGCAGTATTTT. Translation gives CASSSPRDTQYF. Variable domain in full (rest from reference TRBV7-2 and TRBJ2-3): GAGVSQSPSNKVTEKGKDVELRCDPISGHTALYWYRQSLGQGLEFLIYFQGNSAPDKSGLPSDRFSAERTGGSVSTLTIQRTQQEDSAVYLCASSSPRDTQYFGPGTRLTVL.

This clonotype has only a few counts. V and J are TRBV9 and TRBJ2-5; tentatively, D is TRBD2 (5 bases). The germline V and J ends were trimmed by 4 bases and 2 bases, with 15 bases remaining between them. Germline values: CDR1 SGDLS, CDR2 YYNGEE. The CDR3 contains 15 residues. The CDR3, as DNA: TGTGCCAGCAGCCCCCGAGGGTCCGATCAAGAGACCCAGTACTTC. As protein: CASSPRGSDQETQYF.

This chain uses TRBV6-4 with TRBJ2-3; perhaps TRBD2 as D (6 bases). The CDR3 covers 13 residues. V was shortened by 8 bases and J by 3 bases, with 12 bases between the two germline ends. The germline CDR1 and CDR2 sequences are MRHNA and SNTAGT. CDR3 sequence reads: CASAAGRTDTQYF. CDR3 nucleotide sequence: TGTGCCAGCGCGGCGGGAAGAACAGATACGCAGTATTTT.

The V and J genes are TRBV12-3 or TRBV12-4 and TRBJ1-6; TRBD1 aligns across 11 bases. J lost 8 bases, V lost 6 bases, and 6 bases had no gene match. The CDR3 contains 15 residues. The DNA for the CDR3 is TGTGCCAGCAGAGAGGGGACAGGGGGATATTCACCCCTCCACTTT. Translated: CASREGTGGYSPLHF.

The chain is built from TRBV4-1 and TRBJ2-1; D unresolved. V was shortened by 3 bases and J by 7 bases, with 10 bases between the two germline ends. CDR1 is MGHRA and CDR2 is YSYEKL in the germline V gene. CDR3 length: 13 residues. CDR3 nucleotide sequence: TGCGCCAGCAGCCAGTATTTCATGAATGAGCAGTTCTTC. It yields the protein CASSQYFMNEQFF.

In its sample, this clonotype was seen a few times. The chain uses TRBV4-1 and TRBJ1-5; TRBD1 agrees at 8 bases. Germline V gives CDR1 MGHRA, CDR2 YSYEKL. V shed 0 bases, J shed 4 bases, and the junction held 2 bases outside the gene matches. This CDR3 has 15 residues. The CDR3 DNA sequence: TGCGCCAGCAGCCAAGAACAGGGGGGGAATCAGCCCCAGCATTTT. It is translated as CASSQEQGGNQPQHF.

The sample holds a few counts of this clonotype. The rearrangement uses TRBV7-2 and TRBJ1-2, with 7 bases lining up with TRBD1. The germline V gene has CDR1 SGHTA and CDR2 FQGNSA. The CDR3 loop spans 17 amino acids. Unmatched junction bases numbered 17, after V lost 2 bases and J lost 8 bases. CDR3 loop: CASSLSLAGRQGGGYTF. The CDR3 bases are TGTGCCAGCAGCTTATCCTTAGCGGGCCGACAGGGCGGCGGCTACACCTTC. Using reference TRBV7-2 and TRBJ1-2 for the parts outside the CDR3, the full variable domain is GAGVSQSPSNKVTEKGKDVELRCDPISGHTALYWYRQSLGQGLEFLIYFQGNSAPDKSGLPSDRFSAERTGGSVSTLTIQRTQQEDSAVYLCASSLSLAGRQGGGYTFGSGTRLTVV.

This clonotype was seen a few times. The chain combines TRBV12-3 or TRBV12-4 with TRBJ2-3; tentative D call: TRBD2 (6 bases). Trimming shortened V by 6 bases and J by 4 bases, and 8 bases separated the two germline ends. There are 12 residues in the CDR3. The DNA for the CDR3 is TGTGCCAGCAGGAGACTAGCAGATACGCAGTATTTT. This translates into CASRRLADTQYF.

This chain's CDR3 is CASRRGTNYGYTF. Here the CDR3 DNA reads TGTGCCAGCAGGAGAGGCACTAACTATGGCTACACCTTC. The V gene is TRBV6-4, the J gene TRBJ1-2; D not resolved. This CDR3 has 13 residues. V was trimmed by 6 bases and J by 0 bases, leaving 8 bases between them. Germline V gene lookup returns CDR1 MRHNA and CDR2 SNTAGT.

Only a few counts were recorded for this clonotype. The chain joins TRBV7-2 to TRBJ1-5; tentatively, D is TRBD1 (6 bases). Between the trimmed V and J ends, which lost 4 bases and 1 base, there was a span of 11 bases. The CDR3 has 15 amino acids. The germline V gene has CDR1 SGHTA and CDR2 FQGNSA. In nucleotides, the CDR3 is TGTGCCAGCAGCTCCTTTACAGGGAGCAATCAGCCCCAGCATTTT. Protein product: CASSSFTGSNQPQHF.

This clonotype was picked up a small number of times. The CDR3 DNA reads as TGTGCCAGCAGCCAAGTCCTGTACCAAGAGACCCAGTACTTC. This gives the protein CASSQVLYQETQYF. The chain recombines TRBV3-1 with TRBJ2-5; D is ambiguous. This CDR3 comprises 14 residues. Trimming removed 1 base at V and 0 bases at J, with 6 bases between. The germline V gene has CDR1 LGHDT and CDR2 YNNKEL (reference sequence).

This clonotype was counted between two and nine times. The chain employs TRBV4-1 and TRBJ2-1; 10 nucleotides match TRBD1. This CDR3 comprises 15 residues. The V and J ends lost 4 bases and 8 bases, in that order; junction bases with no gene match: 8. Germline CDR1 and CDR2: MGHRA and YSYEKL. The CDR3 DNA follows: TGCGCCAGCAGCCTAGGACAGGGGGTCAAGGATGAGCAGTTCTTC. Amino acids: CASSLGQGVKDEQFF.

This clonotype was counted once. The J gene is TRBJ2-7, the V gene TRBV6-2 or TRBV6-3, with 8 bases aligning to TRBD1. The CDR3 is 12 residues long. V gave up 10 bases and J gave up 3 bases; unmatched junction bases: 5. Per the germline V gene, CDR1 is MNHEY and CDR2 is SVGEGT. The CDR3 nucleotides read TGTGCCACAGGGGACAGGAACTACGAGCAGTACGTC. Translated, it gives CATGDRNYEQYV.

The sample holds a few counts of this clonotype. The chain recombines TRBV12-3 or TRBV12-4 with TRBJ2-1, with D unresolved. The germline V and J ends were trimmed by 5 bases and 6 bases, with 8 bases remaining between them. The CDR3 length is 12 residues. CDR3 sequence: CASSDAGNEQFF. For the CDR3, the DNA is TGTGCCAGCAGTGATGCCGGCAATGAGCAGTTCTTC.

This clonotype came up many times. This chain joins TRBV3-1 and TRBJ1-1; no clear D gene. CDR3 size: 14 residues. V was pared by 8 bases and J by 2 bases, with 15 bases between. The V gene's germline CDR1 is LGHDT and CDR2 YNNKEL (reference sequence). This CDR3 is CASSPGEGNTEAFF. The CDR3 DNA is TGTGCCAGCTCACCCGGGGAGGGCAACACTGAAGCTTTCTTT.

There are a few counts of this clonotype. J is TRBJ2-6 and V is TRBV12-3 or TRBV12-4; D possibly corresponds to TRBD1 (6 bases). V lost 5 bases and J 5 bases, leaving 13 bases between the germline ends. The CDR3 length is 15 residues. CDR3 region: CASSPDRLRANVLTF. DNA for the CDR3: TGTGCCAGCAGTCCAGACAGGCTCCGGGCCAACGTCCTGACTTTC.

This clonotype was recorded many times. The CDR3 nucleotides are TGTGCCAGCAGCCCCCAGGGGGGTTGGAACGAGCAGTACTTC. Its protein is CASSPQGGWNEQYF. V is TRBV6-5 and J is TRBJ2-7; perhaps TRBD1 as D (7 bases). CDR1 and CDR2 (germline): MNHEY, SVGAGI. V was shortened by 6 bases and J by 5 bases, with 17 bases between the two germline ends. The CDR3 length is 14 residues.

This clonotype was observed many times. The chain's CDR3 is CASGPVVATDTQYF. The CDR3 bases are TGTGCCAGCGGACCCGTCGTGGCTACAGATACGCAGTATTTT. The genes are TRBV28 and TRBJ2-3; D gene uncertain. Germline CDR1 is MDHEN and CDR2 is SYDVKM. The CDR3 is made up of 14 amino acids. V was shortened by 8 bases and J by 3 bases, with 15 bases between the two germline ends.